This T cell receptor (beta chain) derives from a study of human T cells and chemical hapten exposure. The CDR3 is made up of 14 amino acids. V was clipped by 6 bases and J by 0 bases, with 8 bases between them. The germline V gene encodes CDR1 MNHEY and CDR2 SVGAGI. Each CDR3 protein gets one entry after TCRdb re-called the RACE reads with MiXCR. The sample lists around 62,000 distinct CDR3 sequences, 5.5% to 7.5% occurring once. This clonotype was observed many times. Time point denoted: pre-sensitization, week 0. Regarding treatment: therapeutic diphenylcyclopropenone sensitization with weekly scalp DPC. Blood sampling preceded each patch test application. The total RNA was obtained from whole blood that was not fractionated.

The TCR was taken from a woman in her 30s with alopecia areata. Some clones in this sample may be carry-over from other donors' samples. The source material was whole blood, sampled in connection with sensitization to the hapten diphenylcyclopropenone (DPC). This chain links TRBV6-5 with TRBJ1-4; D is possibly TRBD1 (5 bases). CDR3 loop: CASRPGPTNEKLFF. CDR3 in DNA: TGTGCCAGCAGGCCGGGACCAACTAATGAAAAACTGTTTTTT.